This record covers a single TCR beta chain. CDR1 WNHNN and CDR2 SYGVQD come from the germline V gene (reference sequence). There are 18 residues in the CDR3. Losses at the gene ends were 0 bases for V and 4 bases for J; bases not matched to a gene: 8. TCRdb's table, derived via immunoSEQ multiplex PCR, lists solely in-frame clones and lacks some. This table has 75,000 to 90,000 clones, around four fifths appearing once. This specimen comes from a study of cytotoxic CD8 clonotypes in ibrutinib-treated CLL. V and J are TRBV10-1 and TRBJ2-1, with TRBD2 matching 11 bases. Material: PBMCs, obtained after 24 months of ibrutinib treatment. This receptor was obtained from a human donor with chronic lymphocytic leukemia. CDR3 sequence: CASSESVTSGNWYNEQFF. In nucleotides, the CDR3 is TGCGCCAGCAGTGAGTCTGTGACTAGCGGGAATTGGTACAATGAGCAGTTCTTC.